The 14 T cell receptor beta chains reported below all come from one sample, sequenced in a study of TIL therapy for anti-PD-1-resistant metastatic lung cancer (dated by TCRdb to the early 2020s). The sample's time point label is to be understood as: pre-treatment sample, taken before nivolumab and TIL therapy. TCR beta CDR3 regions were amplified from genomic DNA with the immunoSEQ v3 hsTCRB kit using bias-controlled multiplex PCR. Held by TCRdb, this immuneACCESS table contains in-frame sequences only and omits some clones. Under half of the omission traces to an unresolved V gene where checked; the cause of the rest is unknown. The sample includes approximately 60,000 clones, with over 70% observed a single time. The leading ten clones occupy about 2% of the sample. Here the sequenced sample was blood, taken at baseline. These receptors were collected from a person aged 25 to 80 with non-small cell lung cancer.

This rearrangement joins TRBV19 to TRBJ1-2; tentatively, D is TRBD1 (5 bases). Trimming removed 5 bases from V and 4 bases from J, with 26 bases in between. The CDR3 spans 18 residues. Germline loops: CDR1 LNHDA, CDR2 SQIVND (reference sequence). CDR3 loop: CASSPPGLRGRAGYGYTF. The CDR3 region has the DNA TGTGCCAGTAGTCCACCGGGACTAAGGGGTCGAGCGGGCTATGGCTACACCTTC.

The chain is built from TRBV4-2 and TRBJ2-1; D is ambiguous. The CDR3 spans 14 residues. Germline CDR1 reads LGHNA; CDR2 reads YNFKEQ. Between the trimmed V and J ends, which lost 4 bases and 2 bases, there was a span of 9 bases. DNA of the CDR3: TGTGCCAGCAGCCTCGGTAGCACCTACAATGAGCAGTTCTTC. It encodes CASSLGSTYNEQFF.

The V gene is TRBV19, the J gene TRBJ1-4, with D possibly matching TRBD1 (5 bases). CDR1 is LNHDA and CDR2 is SQIVND in the germline V gene (reference sequence). CDR3 length: 15 residues. Trimming cost V 5 bases and J 5 bases, with 15 bases left between them. CDR3 nucleotide sequence: TGTGCCAGTAGTCGAATCCGCGGGGGAAATGAAAAACTGTTTTTT. It codes for CASSRIRGGNEKLFF. The variable domain in full, with the rest retrieved from reference TRBV19 and TRBJ1-4, is DGGITQSPKYLFRKEGQNVTLSCEQNLNHDAMYWYRQDPGQGLRLIYYSQIVNDFQKGDIAEGYSVSREKKESFPLTVTSAQKNPTAFYLCASSRIRGGNEKLFFGSGTQLSVL.

This clone occurred once. The chain is built from TRBV6-5 and TRBJ2-7, with D maybe TRBD1 (5 bases). The CDR3 is 15 residues long. Trimming took 4 bases from V and 3 from J, leaving 16 bases between them. The germline V gene encodes CDR1 MNHEY and CDR2 SVGAGI. The CDR3 DNA follows: TGTGCCAGCAGTTCCCCCGGCCAGGGTGGCTACGAGCAGTACTTC. Amino acids: CASSSPGQGGYEQYF.

This clone was seen more than once but under ten times. The rearrangement joins TRBV7-6 to TRBJ1-3; the D is unclear. In germline, CDR1 is SGHVS, CDR2 FNYEAQ. The CDR3 is 13 amino acids. The V end was cut by 4 bases, the J end by 2 bases, with 6 bases between. The CDR3 DNA sequence: TGTGCCAGCAGCTCCGGGGCTGGAAACACCATATATTTT. This codes for CASSSGAGNTIYF.

This chain joins TRBV11-2 and TRBJ1-4, with 9 bases aligning to TRBD1. Trimming took 5 bases from V and 8 from J; bases not matched to a gene: 9. Looked up from germline, CDR1 is SGHAT and CDR2 is FQNNGV. CDR3 size: 15 residues. The CDR3 is CASSPRTGAGEKLFF. The CDR3 region has the DNA TGTGCCAGCAGCCCCCGGACAGGGGCAGGAGAAAAACTGTTTTTT. The full variable domain, in which reference TRBV11-2 and TRBJ1-4 provide the parts outside the CDR3, is EAGVAQSPRYKIIEKRQSVAFWCNPISGHATLYWYQQILGQGPKLLIQFQNNGVVDDSQLPKDRFSAERLKGVDSTLKIQPAKLEDSAVYLCASSPRTGAGEKLFFGSGTQLSVL.

The V and J genes are TRBV5-8 and TRBJ1-5, with 9 bases that match TRBD1. V shed 4 bases and J 2 bases; nucleotides not matched to a gene: 16. Per the germline V gene, CDR1 is SGHTS and CDR2 is YDEGEE. This CDR3 is 19 amino acids long. DNA of the CDR3: TGTGCCAGCAGCCTGATACCCGGGACAGGGAGCAAAGGCAATCAGCCCCAGCATTTT. It is translated as CASSLIPGTGSKGNQPQHF.

This clone was picked up a small number of times. The chain uses TRBV6-1 and TRBJ1-3; a possible D gene is TRBD1 (6 bases). Germline CDR1 reads MNHNS; CDR2 reads SASEGT. The CDR3 contains 16 residues. With 4 bases removed from V and 0 bases from J, the gap between germline ends came to 13 bases. CDR3 region: CASSGGQFSSGNTIYF. The CDR3 DNA reads as TGTGCCAGCAGTGGAGGACAGTTCAGCTCTGGAAACACCATATATTTT.

The rearrangement uses TRBV27 and TRBJ1-1; a possible D gene is TRBD1 (5 bases). Germline V lookup: CDR1 MNHEY, CDR2 SMNVEV (reference sequence). V lost 5 bases to trimming and J lost 7 bases, with 17 bases between them. The CDR3 spans 14 residues. The CDR3 reads CASSPSGPINEAFF. DNA for the CDR3: TGTGCCAGCAGTCCCTCGGGACCGATAAATGAAGCTTTCTTT.

The chain is built from TRBV7-2 and TRBJ2-3; possibly TRBD2 for D (5 bases). V lost 2 bases and J 0 bases, leaving 15 bases between the germline ends. This CDR3 spans 17 amino acids. Germline V gene data show CDR1 as SGHTA and CDR2 as FQGNSA. This CDR3 is CASSLFSSGASTDTQYF. CDR3 DNA sequence: TGTGCCAGCAGCTTATTTTCGAGCGGAGCTAGCACAGATACGCAGTATTTT.

The count of this clone is one. V usage is TRBV10-3 and J usage is TRBJ1-2, with D maybe TRBD1 (6 bases). V shed 4 bases and J shed 0 bases, with 15 bases lying between them. CDR3 length: 16 residues. From germline, CDR1 is ENHRY and CDR2 SYGVKD. As DNA, the CDR3 is TGTGCCATCAGTGGGAGGGCGGGGGGCGCTAACTATGGCTACACCTTC. It translates to CAISGRAGGANYGYTF.

The chain combines TRBV2 with TRBJ2-1, with D possibly TRBD2 on 5 matching bases. The ends were cut back, 1 base at V and 16 bases at J, with 17 bases in the middle. Germline V gene sequence: CDR1 SNHLY, CDR2 FYNNEI. This CDR3 has 13 amino acids. CDR3 in amino acids: CASSEEAGTIGFF. For the CDR3, the DNA is TGTGCCAGCAGTGAAGAGGCGGGTACTATAGGTTTCTTC.

J is TRBJ1-1 and V is TRBV7-9; a weak D match, TRBD1 (6 bases). CDR3 length: 13 amino acids. The germline gives CDR1 SEHNR, CDR2 FQNEAQ (reference sequence). Deletions cut 4 bases from V and 8 bases from J, with 14 bases between. CDR3 region: CASSSTEGVEAFF. The CDR3 DNA is TGTGCCAGCAGCTCGACAGAGGGGGTCGAAGCTTTCTTT.

The V gene is TRBV25-1, the J gene TRBJ2-2; 9 bases match TRBD1. The germline V gene has CDR1 MGHDK and CDR2 SYGVNS. The CDR3 has 16 residues. V trimming: 5 bases; J trimming: 3 bases; junction bases outside the gene matches: 7. The CDR3 is CASSPTGTGHTGELFF. CDR3 coding DNA: TGTGCCAGCAGTCCTACCGGGACAGGGCACACCGGGGAGCTGTTTTTT.